Following are 17 T cell receptor beta chains from one sample sequenced in a study of cytomegalovirus exposure and HLA in healthy donors. PCR involved 60 Vbeta and 13 Jbeta primers. Assay used: immunoSEQ multiplex PCR; TCRdb lists only in-frame clones, some missing. In the table there are approximately 210,000 clones, about 88% of which are singletons. Sequencing used PBMCs. The receptor source for this set is a young woman in good health and CMV-seronegative.

This clone has only a few counts. A read error may produce the germline difference seen at one junction end. The rearrangement links TRBV2 to TRBJ1-1, with 7 bases lining up with TRBD1. The CDR3 runs to 13 residues. CDR1 and CDR2 (germline): SNHLY, FYNNEI. The CDR3 is CASGDRVRTEAFF. The CDR3 nucleotides are TGTGCCAGCGGTGACAGGGTGCGGACTGAAGCTTTCTTT.

The CDR3 DNA sequence: TGTGCCAGCAGTGAAGCTGGGTGGGGGGGCAACTATGGCTACACCTTC. This sequence encodes CASSEAGWGGNYGYTF. The chain has TRBV2 and TRBJ1-2, with TRBD1 as a possible D gene (6 bases). Germline V gives CDR1 SNHLY, CDR2 FYNNEI. V shed 0 bases and J shed 2 bases, with 13 bases lying between them. This CDR3 is built from 16 residues.

The CDR3 protein is CASSPQSAGGQETQYF. The CDR3 DNA reads TGTGCCAGTAGTCCCCAATCGGCGGGAGGGCAAGAGACCCAGTACTTC. This chain uses TRBV19 with TRBJ2-5, with 9 bases identical to TRBD2. Trimming at V came to 5 bases and at J to 2 bases, leaving 9 bases not matched to a gene. Germline V gene lookup returns CDR1 LNHDA and CDR2 SQIVND (reference sequence). CDR3 length: 16 residues.

Note on this clone: The same CDR3 also results from other DNA sequences found in this sample. CDR3 sequence: CASSLSQGGQPQHF. CDR3 bases: TGTGCCAGCAGTTTATCGCAGGGTGGGCAGCCCCAGCATTTT. The chain carries TRBV28 and TRBJ1-5, with TRBD1 as a possible D gene (5 bases). Trimming pared 1 base from V and 7 bases from J, leaving 11 bases between. CDR3 length: 14 amino acids. Looked up from germline, CDR1 is MDHEN and CDR2 is SYDVKM.

This chain uses TRBV2 with TRBJ2-3, with 16 bases that match TRBD2. From germline, CDR1 is SNHLY and CDR2 FYNNEI. The CDR3 runs 17 residues. Trimming cost V 6 bases and J 2 bases; bases outside gene matches: 5. The CDR3 coding sequence is TGTGCCAGCAGGACCGGGACTAGCGGGGGGGTCACAGATACGCAGTATTTT. As protein: CASRTGTSGGVTDTQYF.

V usage is TRBV18 and J usage is TRBJ2-5, with a weak D call TRBD1 (6 bases). The CDR3 spans 14 residues. Germline CDR1 and CDR2: KGHSH and LQKENI. V lost 3 bases to trimming and J lost 6 bases, with 14 bases between them. The CDR3 DNA reads as TGTGCCAGCTCACCCGACAGGAATGAACAGACCCAGTACTTC. Translated, it gives CASSPDRNEQTQYF.

The J gene is TRBJ2-1, the V gene TRBV4-1; 7 nucleotides line up with TRBD2. The CDR3 loop spans 16 amino acids. Losses at the gene ends were 4 bases for V and 9 bases for J; bases not matched to a gene: 15. Germline values: CDR1 MGHRA, CDR2 YSYEKL. CDR3 nucleotides: TGCGCCAGCAGCCGGGGACGGGCTAGCGGATCGAGTGAGCAGTTCTTC. Protein: CASSRGRASGSSEQFF.

The chain combines TRBV5-4 with TRBJ1-4, with TRBD1 matching 7 bases. The CDR3 runs to 16 residues. Germline CDR1 and CDR2: SGHNT and YYREEE (reference sequence). V lost 1 base, J lost 5 bases, and 8 bases stayed unmatched. This CDR3 reads CASSLPYRGTNEKLFF. DNA of the CDR3: TGTGCCAGCAGCTTGCCCTACAGGGGTACAAATGAAAAACTGTTTTTT. The full variable domain, its missing parts supplied by reference TRBV5-4 and TRBJ1-4, is ETGVTQSPTHLIKTRGQQVTLRCSSQSGHNTVSWYQQALGQGPQFIFQYYREEENGRGNFPPRFSGLQFPNYSSELNVNALELDDSALYLCASSLPYRGTNEKLFFGSGTQLSVL.

V is TRBV7-9 and J is TRBJ1-2; D perhaps matches TRBD1 (6 bases). The CDR3 loop spans 15 amino acids. Germline loops: CDR1 SEHNR, CDR2 FQNEAQ (reference sequence). V gave up 5 bases and J gave up 4 bases, with 17 bases separating them. The CDR3 DNA follows: TGTGCCAGCAGCCCCGGACAGAATCCTGTCTATGGCTACACCTTC. As protein: CASSPGQNPVYGYTF. Combining the CDR3 with reference TRBV7-9 and TRBJ1-2 gives the whole variable domain DTGVSQNPRHKITKRGQNVTFRCDPISEHNRLYWYRQTLGQGPEFLTYFQNEAQLEKSRLLSDRFSAERPKGSFSTLEIQRTEQGDSAMYLCASSPGQNPVYGYTFGSGTRLTVV.

The chain recombines TRBV5-5 with TRBJ1-2; D might be TRBD1 (5 bases). The V and J ends lost 0 bases and 4 bases respectively, with 10 bases between them. Germline values: CDR1 SGHKS, CDR2 YYEKEE (reference sequence). The CDR3 totals 14 residues. The CDR3 DNA reads TGTGCCAGCAGCTTGGAGGGGCTAGGCTATGGCTACACCTTC. It encodes CASSLEGLGYGYTF.

The chain carries TRBV2 and TRBJ2-1; D perhaps matches TRBD2 (5 bases). This CDR3 region has 16 residues. Per germline, CDR1 SNHLY and CDR2 FYNNEI. The V end lost 5 bases, the J end lost 0 bases, and 14 bases lay between the germline ends. The CDR3 nucleotides are TGTGCCAGCAGTTTGGACTCATCCAGCTCCTACAATGAGCAGTTCTTC. It translates to CASSLDSSSSYNEQFF.

The V gene is TRBV5-5, the J gene TRBJ2-2, with D possibly being TRBD1 (6 bases). This CDR3 contains 15 residues. V was shortened by 4 bases and J by 6 bases, with 16 bases between the two germline ends. Germline V gene sequence: CDR1 SGHKS, CDR2 YYEKEE (reference sequence). Here the CDR3 reads CASSPDSFGAGELFF. The CDR3 DNA reads as TGTGCCAGCAGCCCGGACAGTTTTGGGGCCGGGGAGCTGTTTTTT. Full variable domain (missing parts from reference TRBV5-5 and TRBJ2-2): DAGVTQSPTHLIKTRGQQVTLRCSPISGHKSVSWYQQVLGQGPQFIFQYYEKEERGRGNFPDRFSARQFPNYSSELNVNALLLGDSALYLCASSPDSFGAGELFFGEGSRLTVL.

The rearrangement links TRBV5-4 to TRBJ2-2, with D possibly matching TRBD2 (5 bases). The V end lost 0 bases, the J end lost 5 bases, and 8 bases lay between the germline ends. The germline CDR1 and CDR2 sequences are SGHNT and YYREEE (reference sequence). This CDR3 contains 14 residues. The CDR3 is CASSLATITGELFF. The CDR3 bases are TGTGCCAGCAGCTTGGCGACTATAACCGGGGAGCTGTTTTTT.

V is TRBV18 and J is TRBJ1-2; D uncertain. Trimming took 6 bases from V and 2 from J, leaving 16 bases between them. The CDR3 spans 15 residues. CDR1 and CDR2 (germline): KGHSH, LQKENI. CDR3 protein: CASSPSSGVNYGYTF. The DNA for the CDR3 is TGTGCCAGCTCGCCGTCCTCCGGGGTGAACTATGGCTACACCTTC.

Notes on this clone: This same CDR3 is encoded by further DNA sequences in the sample. V and J are TRBV7-9 and TRBJ2-7; D not certain. Germline CDR1 reads SEHNR; CDR2 reads FQNEAQ (reference sequence). This CDR3 is built from 15 residues. The V gene lost 8 bases and the J gene lost 1 base, with 18 bases spanning the gap. As DNA, the CDR3 is TGTGCCAGCTCCCTGGGCCAAGGAACTTCCTACGAGCAGTACTTC. It codes for CASSLGQGTSYEQYF.

The gene calls are TRBV5-4 and TRBJ2-5; 10 nucleotides line up with TRBD2. This CDR3 region has 14 residues. Trimming at V came to 4 bases and at J to 2 bases, leaving 2 bases not matched to a gene. Germline V gives CDR1 SGHNT, CDR2 YYREEE (reference sequence). CDR3 sequence (DNA): TGTGCCAGCAGCCGTAGCGGGGGGCAAGAGACCCAGTACTTC. Amino acids: CASSRSGGQETQYF.

V gene TRBV28 combines with J gene TRBJ2-2; no firm D call. Trimming cost V 5 bases and J 6 bases, with 10 bases left between them. Germline V gene data show CDR1 as MDHEN and CDR2 as SYDVKM. The CDR3 length is 13 residues. CDR3 in amino acids: CASSPRRSGELFF. The CDR3 nucleotides are TGTGCCAGCAGTCCGAGGAGATCCGGGGAGCTGTTTTTT.